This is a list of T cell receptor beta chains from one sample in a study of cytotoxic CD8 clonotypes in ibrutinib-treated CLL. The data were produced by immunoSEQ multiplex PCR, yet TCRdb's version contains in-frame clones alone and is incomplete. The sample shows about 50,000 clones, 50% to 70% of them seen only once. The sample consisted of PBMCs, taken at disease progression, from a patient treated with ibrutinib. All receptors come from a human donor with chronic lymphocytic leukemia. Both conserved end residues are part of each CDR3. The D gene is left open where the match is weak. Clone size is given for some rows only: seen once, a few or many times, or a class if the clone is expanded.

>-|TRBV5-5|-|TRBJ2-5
TGTGCCAGCAGCTTCCTAGGGAGTCAAGAGACCCAGTACTTC
CASSFLGSQETQYF
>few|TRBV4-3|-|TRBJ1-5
TGCGCCAGCAGCCAAGATGAGGTGCAGCCCCAGCATTTT
CASSQDEVQPQHF
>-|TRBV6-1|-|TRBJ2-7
TGTGCCAGCAGTGGTCCCCCTCCGGGACTCGCCTCCTACGAGCAGTACTTC
CASSGPPPGLASYEQYF
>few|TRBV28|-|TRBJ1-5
TGTGCCAGCAGTGTAAGCAATCAGCCCCAGCATTTT
CASSVSNQPQHF
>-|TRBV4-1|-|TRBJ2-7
TGCGCCAGCAGCCAAGAGGAGGGCCCCTACGAGCAGTACTTC
CASSQEEGPYEQYF
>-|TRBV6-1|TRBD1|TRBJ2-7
TGTGCCAGCAGCGCCGGGACAGGGGTTAACTACGAGCAGTACTTC
CASSAGTGVNYEQYF
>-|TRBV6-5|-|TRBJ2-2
TGTGCCAGCAGTTACGGAGGGGGCGCCACCGGGGAGCTGTTTTTT
CASSYGGGATGELFF
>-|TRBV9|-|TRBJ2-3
TGTGCCAGCAGCGTAGTGGGGCAGAGCACAGATACGCAGTATTTT
CASSVVGQSTDTQYF
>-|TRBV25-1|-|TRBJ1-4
TGTGCCAGCAGTGACGCGGGGTCGGCTGAAAAACTGTTTTTT
CASSDAGSAEKLFF
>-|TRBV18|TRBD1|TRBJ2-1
TGTGCCAGCTCCCCGGGACAGGGATTGTTCAATGAGCAGTTCTTC
CASSPGQGLFNEQFF
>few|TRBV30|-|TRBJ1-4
TGTGCCTGGAGTGAAAGTGGGATATTGGAGGAAAAACTGTTTTTT
CAWSESGILEEKLFF
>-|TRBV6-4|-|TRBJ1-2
TGTGCCAGCAGTGACGGGCCAGGGTCTAACTATGGCTACACCTTC
CASSDGPGSNYGYTF
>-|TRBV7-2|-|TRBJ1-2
TGTGCCAGCAGCTCATCCTCAGGGGCTGATGGCTACACCTTC
CASSSSSGADGYTF
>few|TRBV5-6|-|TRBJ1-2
TGTGCCAGCAGCGCTGCAGGGGCGGGTAACTATGGCTACACCTTC
CASSAAGAGNYGYTF
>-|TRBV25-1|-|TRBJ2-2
TGTGCCAGCAGTGAACTTGGCGTGGGGGCCGAAGGCACCGGGGAGCTGTTTTTT
CASSELGVGAEGTGELFF
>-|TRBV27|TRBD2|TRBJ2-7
TGTGCCAGCAGTTCCGGACTAGCGGGAGGATTCTACGAGCAGTACTTC
CASSSGLAGGFYEQYF
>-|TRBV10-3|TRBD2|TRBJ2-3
TGTGCCATCAGCCTGGGACTAGCGGGAGCGCAGTACTCTAGCACAGATACGCAGTATTTT
CAISLGLAGAQYSSTDTQYF
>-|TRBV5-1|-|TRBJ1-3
TGCGCCAGCAGCTTGGAGGCGCCCGGAAACACCATATATTTT
CASSLEAPGNTIYF
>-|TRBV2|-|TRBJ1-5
TGTGCCAGCAGTTGGACGGCCCACAATCAGCCCCAGCATTTT
CASSWTAHNQPQHF
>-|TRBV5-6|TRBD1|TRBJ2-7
TGTGCCAGCAGCTTGATGGGACAGGGGTTGACCTACGAGCAGTACTTC
CASSLMGQGLTYEQYF
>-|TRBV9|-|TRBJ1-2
TGTGCCAGCAGCGCCCCTAGTGGCTATGGCTACACCTTC
CASSAPSGYGYTF
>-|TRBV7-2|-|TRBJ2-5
TGTGCCAGCAGCCTTATGTACGAGACCCAGTACTTC
CASSLMYETQYF
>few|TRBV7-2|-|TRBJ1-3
TGTGCCAGCAGCTTAGTGACAGCTGGAAACACCATATATTTT
CASSLVTAGNTIYF
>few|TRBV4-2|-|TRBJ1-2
TGTGCCAGCAGCCAACCTACGACAGATCCCTATGGCTACACCTTC
CASSQPTTDPYGYTF
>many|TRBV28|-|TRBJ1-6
TGTGCCAGCAGTTTGGAATGGACCGGAAGCTCCTATAATTCACCCCTCCACTTT
CASSLEWTGSSYNSPLHF
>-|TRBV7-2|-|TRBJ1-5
TGTGCCAGCAGCTTGATCCACACAGGGACTTATCCCCAGCATTTT
CASSLIHTGTYPQHF
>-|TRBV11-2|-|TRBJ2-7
TGTGCCAGCAGCTTAGGTCTGGTGCTCTCCTACGAGCAGTACTTC
CASSLGLVLSYEQYF
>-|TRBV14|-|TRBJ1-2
TGTGCCAGCAGCCTGTCGGTGAGCTATGGCTACACCTTC
CASSLSVSYGYTF
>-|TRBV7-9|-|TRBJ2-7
TGTGCCAGCAGCTCAAGGACAGTCTACGAGCAGTACTTC
CASSSRTVYEQYF
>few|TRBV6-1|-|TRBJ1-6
TGTGCCAGCAGTGAAGGTGGGAGGGGATCACCCCTCCACTTT
CASSEGGRGSPLHF
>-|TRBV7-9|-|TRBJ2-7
TGTGCCAGCAGCTTCGTTGGTTCGTCCTACGAGCAGTACTTC
CASSFVGSSYEQYF
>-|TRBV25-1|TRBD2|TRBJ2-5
TGTGCCAGCAGTGGCTTAGCGGGTCAAGAGACCCAGTACTTC
CASSGLAGQETQYF
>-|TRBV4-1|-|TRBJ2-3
TGCGCCAGCAGCCAAGAGGTCATGGGAACAGATACGCAGTATTTT
CASSQEVMGTDTQYF
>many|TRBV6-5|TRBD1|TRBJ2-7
TGTGCCAGCAGTCCGGGACAGGGCGACGAGCAGTACTTC
CASSPGQGDEQYF
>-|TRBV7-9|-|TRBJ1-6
TGTGCCAGCAGCCCCAACCGCGATTCACCCCTCCACTTT
CASSPNRDSPLHF
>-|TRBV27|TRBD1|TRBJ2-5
TGTGCCAGCAGTTTAAGGGGGCTGTCACAAGAGACCCAGTACTTC
CASSLRGLSQETQYF
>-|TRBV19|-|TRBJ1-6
TGTGCCAGTACCCGCTCCCCGTTGGCATATAATTCACCCCTCCACTTT
CASTRSPLAYNSPLHF
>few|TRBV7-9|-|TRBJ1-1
TGTGCCAGCAGGGCGGCGGGGCAGGGGAAGGGGCCGACTGAAGCTTTCTTT
CASRAAGQGKGPTEAFF
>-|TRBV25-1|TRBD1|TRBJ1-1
TGTGCCAGCAGTGCGTCTCCCGGGACAGGGGCCGGGAACACTGAAGCTTTCTTT
CASSASPGTGAGNTEAFF
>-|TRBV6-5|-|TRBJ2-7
TGTGCCACCCGAGGGACGTATACCTCCTACGAGCAGTACTTC
CATRGTYTSYEQYF
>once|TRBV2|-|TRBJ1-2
TGTGCCAGCAGCTCAGGGTTTAATGGCTACACCTTC
CASSSGFNGYTF
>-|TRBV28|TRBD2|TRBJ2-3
TGTGCCAGCAGTTCCCCGACTAGCGGGAGGGGGGGAGATACGCAGTATTTT
CASSSPTSGRGGDTQYF